This T cell receptor beta chain originates from a study of CD8 T cells in ankylosing spondylitis. The CDR3 runs to 11 residues. Germline V CDR1 and CDR2: SQVTM, ANQGSEA. Turning to this clonotype: Its matching antigen is unknown. Relative to the germline gene, one junction end is altered; a read error may explain this.

Quantitative 5'-RACE was performed with molecular barcodes, and it yielded the TCR beta libraries. TCRdb analysed the 5' RACE reads with MiXCR anew, one entry per CDR3 protein. The data show roughly 230,000 distinct CDR3 sequences, over 9.5% seen once. Study conclusions and caveats: Some motif variants had been reported before (in reactive arthritis synovial fluid and blood). Disease-linked clones were reportedly significantly enriched in matched ankylosing spondylitis synovial fluid. A motif in TCR beta, a set of about eight highly homologous variants, appeared characteristic of ankylosing spondylitis blood.

Sequenced sample: blood, either unsorted or a sorted T cell fraction (not recorded which). V is TRBV29-1 and J is TRBJ1-2; a possible D gene is TRBD1 (6 bases). The source of this sequence is a male donor with ankylosing spondylitis or in good health (not recorded which). In DNA form, the CDR3 reads TGCGGCGTTTCAGGGGTGGATGGCTACACCTTC. It is translated as CGVSGVDGYTF.